One and the same sample provided the 27 T cell receptor beta chains below, sequenced in a study of control samples from healthy donors and cancer patients. Data came from immunoSEQ multiplex PCR; TCRdb stores just in-frame clones and leaves some out. The repertoire holds approximately 94,000 clones, with about 81% as singletons. The sequenced sample consisted of PBMCs. These receptors were taken from a man between 65 and 79 years old with lung cancer.

The chain joins TRBV19 to TRBJ2-7, with D perhaps assigned TRBD1 or TRBD2 (6 bases each). V was pared by 1 base and J by 1 base, with 11 bases between. This CDR3 has 15 amino acids. Germline CDR1 is LNHDA and CDR2 is SQIVND (reference sequence). CDR3 amino acids: CASSIAPGASYEQYF. Written as DNA, the CDR3 is TGTGCCAGTAGTATAGCCCCGGGGGCATCCTACGAGCAGTACTTC.

The chain recombines TRBV9 with TRBJ2-1; 10 bases match TRBD1. Germline V CDR1 and CDR2: SGDLS, YYNGEE. After removal of 1 base from V and 7 bases from J, the junction contained 2 bases not matched to a gene. The CDR3 length is 14 residues. CDR3 loop: CASSVRTGGNEQFF. The DNA for the CDR3 is TGTGCCAGCAGCGTAAGGACAGGGGGGAATGAGCAGTTCTTC.

The rearrangement joins TRBV5-5 to TRBJ2-5; no definite D call. This CDR3 is built from 15 residues. V was cut by 3 bases and J by 7 bases, with 19 bases left in between. Looked up from germline, CDR1 is SGHKS and CDR2 is YYEKEE (reference sequence). CDR3 amino acids: CASSYFVDVGGTQYF. DNA for the CDR3: TGTGCCAGCAGCTATTTCGTGGACGTCGGTGGGACCCAGTACTTC.

This clone was seen a handful of times. The V and J genes are TRBV6-6 and TRBJ2-6; 12 bases align to TRBD1. Unmatched junction bases numbered 23, after V lost 5 bases and J lost 0 bases. The CDR3 consists of 24 residues. The V gene's germline CDR1 is MNHNY and CDR2 SVGAGI (reference sequence). The CDR3: CASSLKVYSRDRGLGGSGANVLTF. In DNA, the CDR3 is TGTGCCAGCAGTCTGAAAGTATATAGCCGGGACAGGGGGCTAGGGGGCTCTGGGGCCAACGTCCTGACTTTC.

This clone was detected once. The chain carries TRBV6-5 and TRBJ1-6; the match to TRBD1 covers 7 bases. Germline loops: CDR1 MNHEY, CDR2 SVGAGI. This CDR3 is built from 15 residues. V trimming: 11 bases; J trimming: 10 bases; junction bases outside the gene matches: 17. CDR3 protein: CAARGGGTETSPLHF. CDR3 DNA sequence: TGTGCCGCCAGGGGGGGTGGGACAGAGACATCACCCCTCCACTTT.

The chain uses TRBV5-6 and TRBJ2-1; 8 bases align to TRBD1. The V and J ends lost 1 base and 9 bases, in that order; junction bases with no gene match: 15. The CDR3 has 17 residues. CDR1 SGHDT and CDR2 YYEEEE come from the germline V gene. CDR3 in amino acids: CASSLYSLAGGDGEQFF. In nucleotides, the CDR3 is TGTGCCAGCAGCTTGTACTCTCTGGCAGGGGGCGATGGTGAGCAGTTCTTC.

This clone has only one observation. CDR3 nucleotides: TGTGCCACCAGCAGAACGGACAGGGGGCTTGGTACGCAGTATTTT. It encodes CATSRTDRGLGTQYF. The gene calls are TRBV15 and TRBJ2-3, with 11 nucleotides matching TRBD1. The CDR3 is 15 amino acids. V lost 2 bases to trimming and J lost 8 bases; unmatched junction nucleotides: 6. The germline gives CDR1 LNHNV, CDR2 YYDKDF (reference sequence).

The chain links TRBV3-1 (or the pseudogene TRBV3-2) to TRBJ2-6, with D perhaps being TRBD1 or TRBD2 (5 bases each). There are 13 residues in the CDR3. The V and J ends lost 6 bases and 12 bases respectively, with 15 bases between them. Germline V gene data show CDR1 as LGHDT and CDR2 as YNNKEL (reference sequence). The CDR3 DNA follows: TGTGCCAGCAGTCCCGACACGGGGACCGTCCTGACTTTC. Amino acid sequence: CASSPDTGTVLTF.

This clone appeared once. This chain connects TRBV5-1 to TRBJ2-5; TRBD2 matches 9 bases. With 0 bases clipped from V and 5 bases from J, the junction kept 8 bases outside the gene matches. The CDR3 runs 16 residues. Germline CDR1 SGHRS, CDR2 YFSETQ. The CDR3 bases are TGCGCCAGCAGCTTGGGGGTAGCGGGGGCCTGGGAGACCCAGTACTTC. Protein: CASSLGVAGAWETQYF.

The genes are TRBV7-2 and TRBJ1-2; no firm D call. Trimming shortened V by 6 bases and J by 5 bases, and 13 bases separated the two germline ends. This CDR3 region has 13 residues. CDR1 and CDR2 (germline): SGHTA, FQGNSA. This chain's CDR3 is CASSAFGWYGYTF. CDR3 sequence (DNA): TGTGCCAGCAGTGCGTTCGGATGGTATGGCTACACCTTC.

The chain recombines TRBV5-1 with TRBJ2-1, with D possibly matching TRBD2 (5 bases). Germline V CDR1 and CDR2: SGHRS, YFSETQ. Trimming took 9 bases from V and 0 from J, leaving 10 bases between them. The CDR3 covers 13 residues. CDR3 in amino acids: CATGVSSYNEQFF. CDR3 DNA sequence: TGCGCCACCGGGGTTAGCTCCTACAATGAGCAGTTCTTC.

J is TRBJ2-7 and V is TRBV27; perhaps TRBD2 as D (6 bases). Trimming removed 6 bases at V and 1 base at J, with 16 bases between. CDR3 length equals 15 residues. CDR1 and CDR2 from the germline V gene are MNHEY and SMNVEV (reference sequence). The CDR3 here is CASRGGARGSYEQYF. CDR3 in DNA: TGTGCCAGCAGGGGGGGAGCGAGGGGATCCTACGAGCAGTACTTC.

This sequence joins TRBV6-5 and TRBJ2-5; weak D call: TRBD2 (6 bases). V shed 11 bases and J shed 4 bases, with 23 bases lying between them. The CDR3 is 15 amino acids. Germline V gives CDR1 MNHEY, CDR2 SVGAGI. CDR3 coding DNA: TGTGCCCTAACCGGTTTCGGGGGTGCGCGAGAGACCCAGTACTTC. As protein: CALTGFGGARETQYF.

The gene calls are TRBV6-5 and TRBJ2-7; 8 bases map to TRBD2. V trimming: 7 bases; J trimming: 6 bases; junction bases outside the gene matches: 5. The length of the CDR3 is 12 residues. Germline lookup yields CDR1 MNHEY and CDR2 SVGAGI. Here the CDR3 reads CASTGGAGEQYF. CDR3 nucleotides: TGTGCCAGCACCGGGGGGGCTGGCGAGCAGTACTTC.

V usage is TRBV6-5 and J usage is TRBJ2-7, with a possible D match to TRBD1 (6 bases). The CDR3 is made up of 14 amino acids. V was cut by 5 bases and J by 2 bases, with 13 bases left in between. Germline CDR1 is MNHEY and CDR2 is SVGAGI. The DNA of the CDR3 is TGTGCCAGCAGTCCCCGGGACATCGCCTACGAGCAGTACTTC. Translated: CASSPRDIAYEQYF.

The chain links TRBV5-1 to TRBJ2-6, with D perhaps TRBD2 (7 bases). The ends were cut back, 0 bases at V and 0 bases at J, with 13 bases in the middle. CDR3 size: 18 residues. The V gene's germline CDR1 is SGHRS and CDR2 YFSETQ. CDR3 protein: CASSLGGGASSGANVLTF. The CDR3 nucleotides read TGCGCCAGCAGCTTGGGTGGGGGGGCGAGCTCTGGGGCCAACGTCCTGACTTTC.

The rearrangement joins TRBV13 to TRBJ2-7; 7 nucleotides line up with TRBD1. This CDR3 spans 16 amino acids. V gave up 4 bases and J gave up 0 bases; unmatched junction bases: 9. CDR1 is PRHDT, CDR2 FYEKMQ, per germline (reference sequence). CDR3 DNA: TGTGCCAGCAGCTCCCCTGGACAGGATTACTCCTACGAGCAGTACTTC. The encoded protein is CASSSPGQDYSYEQYF.

The rearrangement links TRBV19 to TRBJ1-5; possibly TRBD1 for D (6 bases). The CDR3 extends over 16 amino acids. The germline V gene has CDR1 LNHDA and CDR2 SQIVND (reference sequence). V was trimmed by 6 bases and J by 3 bases, leaving 18 bases between them. The CDR3 DNA reads TGTGCCAGTAGGAGCAGGGGCGAAGGGACCAATCAGCCCCAGCATTTT. This sequence encodes CASRSRGEGTNQPQHF. The entire variable domain, with the rest obtained from reference TRBV19 and TRBJ1-5, is as follows: DGGITQSPKYLFRKEGQNVTLSCEQNLNHDAMYWYRQDPGQGLRLIYYSQIVNDFQKGDIAEGYSVSREKKESFPLTVTSAQKNPTAFYLCASRSRGEGTNQPQHFGDGTRLSIL.

The chain links TRBV7-8 to TRBJ2-2; no clear D. In germline, CDR1 is SGHVS, CDR2 FQNEAQ. V gave up 2 bases and J gave up 6 bases, with 7 bases separating them. The CDR3 loop spans 13 amino acids. Written as DNA, the CDR3 is TGTGCCAGCAGCTTACAGCCACCCGGGGAGCTGTTTTTT. Translating it yields CASSLQPPGELFF.

The rearrangement links TRBV11-3 to TRBJ2-1, with D perhaps TRBD2 (6 bases). Germline CDR1 is SGHNT and CDR2 is YENEEA. The CDR3 loop spans 15 amino acids. The V and J ends lost 1 base and 4 bases respectively, with 11 bases between them. This chain's CDR3 is CASSLGGGIYNEQFF. DNA of the CDR3: TGTGCCAGCAGCTTAGGTGGGGGGATATACAATGAGCAGTTCTTC.

J is TRBJ1-4 and V is TRBV29-1, with D maybe TRBD1 (6 bases). Germline V gene sequence: CDR1 SQVTM, CDR2 ANQGSEA. Trimming left V 6 bases short and J 5 bases short, with 16 bases between. This CDR3 is 14 amino acids long. This chain's CDR3 is CSVRRGGLNEKLFF. The CDR3 coding sequence is TGCAGCGTAAGGAGGGGGGGGTTAAATGAAAAACTGTTTTTT.

This clone was recorded a few times. V usage is TRBV24-1 and J usage is TRBJ1-2, with D perhaps TRBD1 (5 bases). The V end lost 1 base, the J end lost 0 bases, and 11 bases lay between the germline ends. The CDR3 covers 16 residues. Germline V gene sequence: CDR1 KGHDR, CDR2 SFDVKD. The CDR3 loop is CATSDFLGPPNYGYTF. CDR3 nucleotide sequence: TGTGCCACCAGTGATTTTTTGGGGCCACCTAACTATGGCTACACCTTC.

This clone appeared a few times. The chain is built from TRBV19 and TRBJ1-1, with D uncertain. The CDR3 covers 11 residues. The germline CDR1 and CDR2 sequences are LNHDA and SQIVND (reference sequence). Trimming took off 3 bases at V and 9 bases at J, with 8 bases between the two ends. CDR3 coding DNA: TGTGCCAGTAGTATGCCCCTCCAAGCTTTCTTT. Amino acids: CASSMPLQAFF.

This clone appeared once. The V call is TRBV7-8, the J call TRBJ2-7; D remains ambiguous. The germline V and J ends were trimmed by 0 bases and 6 bases, with 6 bases remaining between them. The CDR3 is 12 residues long. In germline, CDR1 is SGHVS, CDR2 FQNEAQ. As DNA, the CDR3 is TGTGCCAGCAGCTTAGCGGGTTTCGAGCAGTACTTC. Protein product: CASSLAGFEQYF. Variable domain in full (rest from reference TRBV7-8 and TRBJ2-7): GAGVSQSPRYKVAKRGQDVALRCDPISGHVSLFWYQQALGQGPEFLTYFQNEAQLDKSGLPSDRFFAERPEGSVSTLKIQRTQQEDSAVYLCASSLAGFEQYFGPGTRLTVT.

V is TRBV30 and J is TRBJ2-1; 7 nucleotides align to TRBD2. V shed 3 bases, J shed 2 bases, and the junction held 1 base outside the gene matches. Germline loops: CDR1 GTSNPN, CDR2 SVGIG (reference sequence). This CDR3 has 13 amino acids. CDR3 sequence (DNA): TGTGCCTGGAGGAGCGGGGCCTACAATGAGCAGTTCTTC. It encodes CAWRSGAYNEQFF.

This clone was detected only once. The V call is TRBV25-1, the J call TRBJ1-1; D remains unclear. Germline CDR1 is MGHDK and CDR2 is SYGVNS. V lost 4 bases to trimming and J lost 5 bases, with 8 bases between them. The CDR3 contains 12 residues. In DNA, the CDR3 is TGTGCCAGCAGTGTTTCCGGGACTGAAGCTTTCTTT. It yields the protein CASSVSGTEAFF.

The chain combines TRBV9 with TRBJ2-2, with 11 bases aligning to TRBD1. The V and J ends lost 9 bases and 2 bases, in that order; junction bases with no gene match: 3. Germline assignment: CDR1 SGDLS and CDR2 YYNGEE. The CDR3 contains 14 residues. CDR3 loop: CATRTGGNTGELFF. DNA of the CDR3: TGTGCCACCCGGACAGGGGGCAACACCGGGGAGCTGTTTTTT.